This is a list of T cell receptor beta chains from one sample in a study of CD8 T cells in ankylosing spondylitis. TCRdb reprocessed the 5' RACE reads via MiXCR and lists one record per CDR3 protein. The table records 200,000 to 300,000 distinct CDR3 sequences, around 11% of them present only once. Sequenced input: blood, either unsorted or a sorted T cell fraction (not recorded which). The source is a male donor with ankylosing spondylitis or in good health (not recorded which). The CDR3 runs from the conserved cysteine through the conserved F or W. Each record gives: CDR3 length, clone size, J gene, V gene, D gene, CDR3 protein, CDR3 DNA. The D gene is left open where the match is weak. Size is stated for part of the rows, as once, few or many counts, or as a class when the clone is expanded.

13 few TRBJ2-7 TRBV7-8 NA CASGWAGEYEQYF TGTGCCAGCGGCTGGGCAGGGGAATACGAGCAGTACTTC
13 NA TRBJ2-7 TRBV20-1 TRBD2 CSVPDGRASEQYF TGCAGTGTTCCCGACGGGAGGGCCTCCGAGCAGTACTTC
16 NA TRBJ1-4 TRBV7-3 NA CASSPGSVSANEKLFF TGTGCCAGCAGCCCGGGTTCCGTGAGCGCTAATGAAAAACTGTTTTTT
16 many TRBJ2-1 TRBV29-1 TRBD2 CSVEDRASGAPNEQFF TGCAGCGTTGAAGATCGCGCTAGCGGGGCCCCAAATGAGCAGTTCTTC
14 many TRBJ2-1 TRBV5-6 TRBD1 CASSLQGARNEQFF TGTGCCAGCAGCTTGCAGGGGGCGAGGAATGAGCAGTTCTTC
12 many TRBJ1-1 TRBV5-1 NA CASTLGNTEAFF TGCGCCAGCACCCTCGGGAACACTGAAGCTTTCTTT
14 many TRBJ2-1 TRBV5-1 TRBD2 CASSIRTSRNEQFF TGCGCCAGCAGCATACGGACTAGTAGGAATGAGCAGTTCTTC
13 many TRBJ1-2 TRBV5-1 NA CASSSTLRVGYTF TGCGCCAGCAGCTCGACTCTCAGGGTTGGCTACACCTTC
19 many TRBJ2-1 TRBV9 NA CASSSPRPGTPILFNEQFF TGTGCCAGCAGCTCCCCCAGGCCCGGGACTCCGATCTTATTTAATGAGCAGTTCTTC
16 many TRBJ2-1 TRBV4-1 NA CASSQDLVWSYNEQFF TGCGCCAGCAGCCAAGATCTAGTATGGTCCTACAATGAGCAGTTCTTC
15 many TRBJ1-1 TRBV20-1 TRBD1 CSARRTGPKNTEAFF TGCAGTGCTAGAAGGACAGGGCCAAAGAACACTGAAGCTTTCTTT
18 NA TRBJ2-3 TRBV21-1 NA CASSKGRDRGGSTDTQYF TGTGCCAGCAGCAAAGGAAGGGACCGGGGGGGCTCCACAGATACGCAGTATTTT
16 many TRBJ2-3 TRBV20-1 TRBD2 CSARSPAGGDTDTQYF TGCAGTGCTAGATCTCCTGCGGGGGGGGACACAGATACGCAGTATTTT
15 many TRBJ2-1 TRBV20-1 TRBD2 CSATFPGLVYNEQFF TGCAGTGCTACTTTTCCGGGACTAGTTTACAATGAGCAGTTCTTC
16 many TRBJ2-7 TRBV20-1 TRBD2 CSADPGVAGVGDEQYF TGCAGTGCTGATCCGGGAGTAGCGGGAGTAGGGGACGAGCAGTACTTC
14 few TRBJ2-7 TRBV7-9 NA CASSPGGLTYEQYF TGTGCCAGCAGCCCCGGGGGACTCACCTACGAGCAGTACTTC
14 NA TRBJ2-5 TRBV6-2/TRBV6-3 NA CASTFRGNQETQYF TGTGCCAGCACCTTCAGGGGAAACCAAGAGACCCAGTACTTC
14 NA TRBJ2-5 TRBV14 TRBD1 CASSRRTGPQTQYF TGTGCCAGCAGCCGCCGGACAGGGCCCCAGACCCAGTACTTC
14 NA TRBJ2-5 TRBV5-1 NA CASSLAWTQETQYF TGCGCCAGCAGCTTGGCATGGACTCAAGAGACCCAGTACTTC
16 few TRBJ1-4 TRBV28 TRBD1 CASSNPAGGAGEKLFF TGTGCCAGCTCCAACCCGGCAGGGGGCGCGGGTGAAAAACTGTTTTTT
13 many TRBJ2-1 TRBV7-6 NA CASSLSRKDEQFF TGTGCCAGCAGCTTAAGCCGAAAGGATGAGCAGTTCTTC
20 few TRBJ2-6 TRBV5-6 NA CASSTKGPGQSYSGANVLTF TGTGCCAGCAGCACGAAGGGACCGGGACAATCTTACTCTGGGGCCAACGTCCTGACTTTC
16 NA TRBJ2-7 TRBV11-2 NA CASSLGFGIVPYEQYF TGTGCCAGCAGCTTAGGTTTCGGGATAGTCCCCTACGAGCAGTACTTC
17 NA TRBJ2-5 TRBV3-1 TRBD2 CASSQDSASGVSETQYF TGTGCCAGCAGCCAAGATTCAGCTAGCGGGGTATCCGAGACCCAGTACTTC
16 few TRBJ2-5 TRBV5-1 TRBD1 CASSLSGTGSQETQYF TGCGCCAGCAGCTTATCCGGGACAGGCTCTCAAGAGACCCAGTACTTC
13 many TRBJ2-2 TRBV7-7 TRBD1 CAAGTGNTGELFF TGTGCCGCGGGGACAGGGAACACCGGGGAGCTGTTTTTT
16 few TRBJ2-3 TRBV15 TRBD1 CATSTTGTGVTDTQYF TGTGCCACCAGCACCACCGGGACAGGAGTTACAGATACGCAGTATTTT
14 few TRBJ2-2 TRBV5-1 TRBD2 CASGSGGWTGELFF TGCGCCAGCGGATCGGGAGGTTGGACCGGGGAGCTGTTTTTT
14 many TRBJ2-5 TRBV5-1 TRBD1 CASSRTGGSETQYF TGCGCCAGCAGCCGGACAGGGGGCTCGGAGACCCAGTACTTC
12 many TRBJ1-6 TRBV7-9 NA CASNNPGSPLHF TGTGCCAGTAATAACCCGGGTTCACCCCTCCACTTT
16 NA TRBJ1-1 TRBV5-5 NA CASSAEELLSRFEAFF TGTGCCAGCAGCGCAGAGGAACTTTTGAGCAGGTTTGAAGCTTTCTTT
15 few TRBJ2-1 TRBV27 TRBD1 CASRPMDRGENEQFF TGTGCCAGCAGACCGATGGACAGGGGTGAGAATGAGCAGTTCTTC
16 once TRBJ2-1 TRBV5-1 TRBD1 CASSWGAGQGYNEQFF TGCGCCAGCAGCTGGGGGGCTGGACAGGGGTACAATGAGCAGTTCTTC
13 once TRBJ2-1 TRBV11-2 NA CASLDNVPNEQFF TGTGCCAGCTTGGACAATGTCCCCAATGAGCAGTTCTTC
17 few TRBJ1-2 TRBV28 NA CASSPGGRRTDKYGYTF TGTGCCAGCAGCCCGGGGGGTCGCCGCACGGATAAATATGGCTACACCTTC